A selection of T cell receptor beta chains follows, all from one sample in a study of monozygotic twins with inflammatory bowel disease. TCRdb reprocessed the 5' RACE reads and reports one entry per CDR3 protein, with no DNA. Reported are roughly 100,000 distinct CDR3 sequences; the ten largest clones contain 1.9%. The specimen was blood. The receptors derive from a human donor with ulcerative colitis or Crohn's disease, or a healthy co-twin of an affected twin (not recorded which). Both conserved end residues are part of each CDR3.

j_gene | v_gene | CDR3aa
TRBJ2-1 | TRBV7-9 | CASSFIGRAIPYNEQFF
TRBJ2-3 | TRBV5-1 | CASSLGQGSSDTQYF
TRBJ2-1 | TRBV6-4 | CASSSIMYNEQFF
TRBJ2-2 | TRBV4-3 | CASSQAGGANTGELFF
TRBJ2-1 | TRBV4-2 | CASSQEAGYLLSYNNEQFF
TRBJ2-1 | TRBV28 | CASSSGAGSGNEQFF
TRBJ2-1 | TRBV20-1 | CSARDQRGSYNEQFF
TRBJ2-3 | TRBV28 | CASREGLHTDTQYF
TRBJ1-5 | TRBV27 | CASRQGGQPQHF
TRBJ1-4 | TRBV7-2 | CASSYGTSNEKLFF
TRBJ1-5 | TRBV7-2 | CASSFSPQTNQPQHF
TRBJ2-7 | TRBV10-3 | CAISGTGGNYEQYF
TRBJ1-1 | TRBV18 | CASSPGQGGMNTEAFF
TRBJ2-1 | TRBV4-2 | CASSHETSTYNEQFF
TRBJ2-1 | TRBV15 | CATSREGTKVLLSGGAHEQFF
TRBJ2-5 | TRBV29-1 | CSVVTWRGGGQETQYF
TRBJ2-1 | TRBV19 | CASSISAYYNEQFF
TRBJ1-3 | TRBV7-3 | CASSLTYSGAGNTIYF
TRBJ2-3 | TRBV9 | CASSVGYPDTQYF
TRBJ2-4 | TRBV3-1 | CASSRQGGDMQYF
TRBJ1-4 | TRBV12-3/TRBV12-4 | CASRPRGLGEKLFF
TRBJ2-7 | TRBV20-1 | CSARRGWWEQYF
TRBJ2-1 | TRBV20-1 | CSARVAGVVFLGQFF
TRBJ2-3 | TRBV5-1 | CASSRTSDTDTQYF
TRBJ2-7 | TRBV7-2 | CASSLGGDRAYEQYF
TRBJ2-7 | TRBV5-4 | CASSPGTRLTYEQYF
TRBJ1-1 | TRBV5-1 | CASSYGYRGLHTEAFF
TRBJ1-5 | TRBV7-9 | CASSLTGPQPQHF
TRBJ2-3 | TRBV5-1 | CASSFHRDSTDTQYF
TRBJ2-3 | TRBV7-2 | CASSILAGHTDTQYF
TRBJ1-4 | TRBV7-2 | CASSLAGGSFEKLFF
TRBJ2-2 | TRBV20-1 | CSARDYDNTGELFF
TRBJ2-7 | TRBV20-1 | CSARDIAGVDEQYF
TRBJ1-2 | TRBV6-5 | CASSSPGAFDYGYTF
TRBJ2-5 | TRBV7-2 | CASSLAFLQETQYF
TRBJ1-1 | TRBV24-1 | CATSEGRGKTEAFF
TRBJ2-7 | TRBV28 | CASSKDRFEQYF
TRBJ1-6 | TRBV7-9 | CASSPGTSPLHF
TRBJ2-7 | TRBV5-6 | CASSYRDTSYEQYF
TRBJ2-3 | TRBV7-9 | CASSLGIAPTDTQYF
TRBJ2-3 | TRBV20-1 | CSARAASADTDTQYF